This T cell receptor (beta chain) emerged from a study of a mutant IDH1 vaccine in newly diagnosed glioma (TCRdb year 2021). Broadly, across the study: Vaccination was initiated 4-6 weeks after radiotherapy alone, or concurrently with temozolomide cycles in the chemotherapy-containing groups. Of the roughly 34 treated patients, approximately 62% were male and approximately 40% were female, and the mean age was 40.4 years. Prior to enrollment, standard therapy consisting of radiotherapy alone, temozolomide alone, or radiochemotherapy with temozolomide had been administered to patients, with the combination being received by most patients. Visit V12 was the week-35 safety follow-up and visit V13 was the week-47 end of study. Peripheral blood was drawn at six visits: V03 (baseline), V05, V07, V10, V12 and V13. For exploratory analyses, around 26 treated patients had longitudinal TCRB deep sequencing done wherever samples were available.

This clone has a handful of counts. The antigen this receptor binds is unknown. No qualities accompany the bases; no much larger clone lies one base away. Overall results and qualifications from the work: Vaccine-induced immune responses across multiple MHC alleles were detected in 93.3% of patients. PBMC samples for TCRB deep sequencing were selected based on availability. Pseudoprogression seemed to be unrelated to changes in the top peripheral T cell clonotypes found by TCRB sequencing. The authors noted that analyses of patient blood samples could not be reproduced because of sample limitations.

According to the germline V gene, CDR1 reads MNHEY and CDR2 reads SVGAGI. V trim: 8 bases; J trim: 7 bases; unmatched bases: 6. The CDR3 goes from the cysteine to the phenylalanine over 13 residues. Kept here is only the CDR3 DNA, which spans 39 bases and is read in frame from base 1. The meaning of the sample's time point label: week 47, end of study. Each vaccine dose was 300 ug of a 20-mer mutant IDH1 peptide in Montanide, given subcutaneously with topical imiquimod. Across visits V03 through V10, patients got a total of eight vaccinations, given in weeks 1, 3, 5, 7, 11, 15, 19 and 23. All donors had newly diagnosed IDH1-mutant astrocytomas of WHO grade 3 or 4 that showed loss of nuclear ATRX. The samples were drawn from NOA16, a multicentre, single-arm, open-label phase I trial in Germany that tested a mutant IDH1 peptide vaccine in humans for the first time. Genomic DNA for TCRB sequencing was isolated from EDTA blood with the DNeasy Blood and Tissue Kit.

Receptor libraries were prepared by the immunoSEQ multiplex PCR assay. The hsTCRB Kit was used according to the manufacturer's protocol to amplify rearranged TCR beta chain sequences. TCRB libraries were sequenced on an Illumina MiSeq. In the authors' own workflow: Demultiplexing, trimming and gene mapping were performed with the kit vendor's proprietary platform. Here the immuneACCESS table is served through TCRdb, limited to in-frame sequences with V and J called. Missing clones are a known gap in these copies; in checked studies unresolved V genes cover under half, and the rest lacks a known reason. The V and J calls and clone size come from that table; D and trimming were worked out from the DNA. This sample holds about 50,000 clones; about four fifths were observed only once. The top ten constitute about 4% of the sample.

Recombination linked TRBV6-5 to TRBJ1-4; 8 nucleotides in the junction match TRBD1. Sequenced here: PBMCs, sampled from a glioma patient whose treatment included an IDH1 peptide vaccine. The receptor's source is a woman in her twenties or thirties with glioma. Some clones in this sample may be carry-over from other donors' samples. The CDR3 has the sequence CASQGASSEKLFF. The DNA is TGTGCCAGCCAGGGGGCAAGCAGTGAAAAACTGTTTTTT.